This T cell receptor beta chain emerged from a study of identical twins. This CDR3 comprises 14 residues. The germline gives CDR1 SGHVS, CDR2 FNYEAQ. V was cut by 0 bases and J by 4 bases, with 9 bases left in between. Notes on the study in general: It was possible that invariant MAIT and iNKT cells partly confounded the zero-insertion analyses. Insertions were reduced in abundant cord blood beta clonotypes but not in memory repertoires.

Addition of a universal primer site occurred through template switching, and cDNA carried unique molecular identifiers. TCRdb called the 5' RACE reads again in MiXCR, with one record for every CDR3 protein. Among 250,000 or so distinct CDR3 sequences listed, approximately 8.6% were seen once. With regard to this clonotype: Antigen specificity is unknown.

The data also belong to a second study, concerning yellow fever vaccine responses in identical twins. That work states: Each twin's T cell response to the vaccine was reported to look partly convergent and partly personalized.

The chain is built from TRBV7-6 and TRBJ1-1; D uncertain. The sequence was collected from a woman younger than 35 in good health. Sequencing used CD8+ T cells sorted from blood. CDR3 sequence reads: CASSLAGWSTEAFF. CDR3 DNA: TGTGCCAGCAGCTTAGCGGGGTGGAGCACTGAAGCTTTCTTT.